This is a list of T cell receptor beta chains from one sample in a study of blood T cell repertoires in COVID-19. This table comes from immunoSEQ multiplex PCR, and its TCRdb copy is limited to in-frame clones, with some not included. The table has a few hundred thousand clones, roughly 80% seen once. Material for sequencing was peripheral blood. These receptor sequences come from a woman of 80 years or more with acute or convalescent COVID-19. Both conserved end residues are part of each CDR3. The order of the fields is D gene, clone size, J gene, V gene, CDR3 protein, CDR3 DNA. A D gene is named only where the DNA matches it firmly. For some rows the clone size is stated as once, few or many, or as a class when expanded; others skip it.

>.|.|TRBJ1-1|TRBV2
CASRIVAGDTEAFF
TGTGCCAGCAGGATTGTAGCAGGGGACACTGAAGCTTTCTTT
>.|once|TRBJ2-1|TRBV11-3
CASSPRTDTTGNEQFF
TGTGCCAGCAGTCCCCGGACAGATACTACGGGCAATGAGCAGTTCTTC
>.|.|TRBJ2-1|TRBV3-1/TRBV3-2
CASSLSDSLRFF
TGTGCCAGCAGCCTCTCCGACTCCTTACGGTTCTTC
>TRBD1|.|TRBJ1-4|TRBV3-1/TRBV3-2
CASSRQGDGEKLFF
TGTGCCAGCAGCAGACAGGGCGACGGTGAAAAACTGTTTTTT
>TRBD1|few|TRBJ1-1|TRBV19
CASSPSDRGTMNTEAFF
TGTGCCAGTAGCCCCTCCGACAGGGGAACCATGAACACTGAAGCTTTCTTT
>.|.|TRBJ2-7|TRBV5-5
CASSLGGGGISYEQYF
TGTGCCAGCAGCTTGGGTGGAGGGGGCATCTCCTACGAGCAGTACTTC
>TRBD1|.|TRBJ1-5|TRBV23-1
CASSSIIGQGHQPQHF
TGCGCCAGCAGTTCAATCATAGGACAGGGGCATCAGCCCCAGCATTTT
>TRBD2|.|TRBJ2-1|TRBV10-3
CAISESMTSGDLSSYNEQFF
TGTGCCATCAGTGAGTCGATGACTAGCGGGGATCTAAGCTCCTACAATGAGCAGTTCTTC
>.|.|TRBJ2-7|TRBV11-1
CASSSSSGLVSYF
TGTGCCAGCAGCTCCTCCTCGGGACTCGTTTCGTACTTC
>.|.|TRBJ1-2|TRBV11-3
CASSLTREGEAF
TGTGCCAGCAGCTTAACGAGGGAAGGGGAGGCCTTC
>.|.|TRBJ1-1|TRBV30
CAGARIEAFF
TGTGCCGGGGCGCGGATCGAAGCTTTCTTT
>.|.|TRBJ2-5|TRBV27
CASSLRADQETQYF
TGTGCCAGCAGTTTACGAGCGGACCAAGAGACCCAGTACTTC
>.|.|TRBJ2-1|TRBV30
CAWSAGVGDEQFF
TGTGCCTGGAGTGCCGGCGTCGGAGATGAGCAGTTCTTC
>TRBD1|.|TRBJ2-1|TRBV24-1
CATSDPTGDRNEQFF
TGTGCCACCAGTGATCCCACAGGGGACCGAAATGAGCAGTTCTTC
>.|.|TRBJ2-1|TRBV7-3
CASSFGAVDEQFF
TGTGCCAGCAGCTTCGGAGCGGTGGATGAGCAGTTCTTC
>TRBD2|.|TRBJ2-5|TRBV15
CATSRDFASGGAETQYF
TGTGCCACCAGCAGAGATTTCGCTAGCGGGGGGGCGGAGACCCAGTACTTC
>TRBD2|few|TRBJ2-1|TRBV3-1/TRBV3-2
CASSQPGLAVNEQFF
TGTGCCAGCAGCCAGCCGGGACTAGCGGTTAATGAGCAGTTCTTC
>TRBD1|.|TRBJ1-6|TRBV5-6
CASTGTEYNSPLHF
TGTGCCAGCACCGGGACAGAATATAATTCACCCCTCCACTTT
>TRBD2|.|TRBJ2-7|TRBV7-9
CASSTGLAGASEQYF
TGTGCCAGCAGCACGGGACTAGCGGGAGCATCCGAGCAGTACTTC
>TRBD1|.|TRBJ1-2|TRBV3-1/TRBV3-2
CASSQEAGRGLNYGYTF
TGTGCCAGCAGCCAAGAAGCGGGCAGGGGGCTTAACTATGGCTACACCTTC
>TRBD1|.|TRBJ1-2|TRBV7-3
CASSTGEGGYTF
TGTGCCAGCAGCACAGGGGAAGGTGGCTACACCTTC
>.|.|TRBJ2-1|TRBV13
CASSTGSGVGEQFF
TGTGCCAGCAGCACCGGCTCAGGGGTGGGTGAGCAGTTCTTC
>TRBD2|.|TRBJ2-2|TRBV7-2
CASSFYGTSGSKAGELFF
TGTGCCAGCAGCTTTTACGGGACTAGCGGGTCCAAGGCCGGGGAGCTGTTTTTT
>TRBD1|.|TRBJ2-7|TRBV29-1
CSVEDRKGADYEQYF
TGCAGCGTTGAAGATAGGAAGGGGGCTGACTACGAGCAGTACTTC
>TRBD1|.|TRBJ1-2|TRBV30
CAWRKQGIYGYTF
TGTGCCTGGAGGAAACAGGGGATATATGGCTACACCTTC
>TRBD2|.|TRBJ2-7|TRBV6-5
CATTGGSYEQYF
TGTGCCACCACGGGGGGCTCCTACGAGCAGTACTTC
>.|.|TRBJ2-3|TRBV28
CASSLWSDKSTDTQYF
TGTGCCAGCAGTTTATGGTCCGACAAAAGCACAGATACGCAGTATTTT
>.|.|TRBJ2-7|TRBV4-1
CASSQDGSPPPHEQYF
TGCGCCAGCAGCCAAGATGGTAGCCCCCCCCCGCACGAGCAGTACTTC
>.|.|TRBJ1-2|TRBV29-1
CSVVTANYGYTF
TGCAGCGTTGTCACGGCTAACTATGGCTACACCTTC
>TRBD1|.|TRBJ1-4|TRBV6-9
CASSYQGATNEKLFF
TGTGCCAGCAGTTATCAGGGGGCGACTAATGAAAAACTGTTTTTT
>.|.|TRBJ1-6|TRBV5-1
CASSPRLADSPLHF
TGCGCCAGCAGCCCTCGGCTAGCAGATTCACCCCTCCACTTT
>TRBD1|.|TRBJ1-5|TRBV19
CASRRDRGNQPQHF
TGTGCCAGTAGGCGGGACAGGGGAAATCAGCCCCAGCATTTT
>.|.|TRBJ2-5|TRBV10-2
CASRNVQSYQETQYF
TGCGCCAGCAGAAATGTACAGAGCTACCAAGAGACCCAGTACTTC
>.|few|TRBJ2-2|TRBV3-1/TRBV3-2
CASSQDRGRPTGELFF
TGTGCCAGCAGCCAAGACCGGGGGAGGCCAACCGGGGAGCTGTTTTTT
>TRBD1|once|TRBJ1-1|TRBV30
CAWKRDRMNTEAFF
TGTGCCTGGAAACGGGACAGAATGAACACTGAAGCTTTCTTT
>TRBD1|.|TRBJ1-4|TRBV7-2
CASSPTTGVGNEKLFF
TGTGCCAGCAGCCCGACCACAGGGGTGGGGAATGAAAAACTGTTTTTT
>.|.|TRBJ2-4|TRBV28
CASSLRGNIQYF
TGTGCCAGCAGTTTGAGAGGAAACATTCAGTACTTC
>TRBD2|.|TRBJ2-7|TRBV4-2
CASSPQFPLGASGTYEQYF
TGTGCCAGCAGCCCTCAATTCCCCCTTGGAGCTAGCGGGACCTACGAGCAGTACTTC
>TRBD1|.|TRBJ2-7|TRBV9
CASSVQGGTGAEQYF
TGTGCCAGCAGCGTCCAGGGGGGGACAGGGGCCGAGCAGTACTTC
>.|.|TRBJ1-6|TRBV7-2
CASSLNGQAGDNSPLHF
TGTGCCAGCAGCTTAAATGGTCAGGCGGGAGATAATTCACCCCTCCACTTT
>.|.|TRBJ1-1|TRBV7-8
CASSLTFRDTEAFF
TGTGCCAGCAGCTTGACATTTCGCGACACTGAAGCTTTCTTT